The present T cell receptor beta chain was sequenced within a study of control samples from healthy donors and cancer patients. Sequencing was performed with immunoSEQ multiplex PCR; in TCRdb, only in-frame clones are kept and a portion is missing. The sample includes about 90,000 clones, 80% to 95% of them seen just once. This CDR3 region has 15 residues. Trimming took off 5 bases at V and 7 bases at J, with 15 bases between the two ends. Germline lookup yields CDR1 SGHAT and CDR2 FQNNGV. Sequencing was performed on blood. This clonotype was sampled from a woman in her twenties or thirties in good health. J is TRBJ1-6 and V is TRBV11-2; a possible D gene is TRBD1 (6 bases). DNA for the CDR3: TGTGCCAGCAGCCCCTGGGGGGGCGAGAATTCACCCCTCCACTTT. Amino acids: CASSPWGGENSPLHF.